Detailed here is one TCR beta chain. This sample was included in a study of cytomegalovirus exposure and HLA in healthy donors. 60 Vbeta and 13 Jbeta primers were used in PCR. Generated by immunoSEQ multiplex PCR, the TCRdb table keeps only in-frame clones and is missing some. The sample gives approximately 170,000 clones, around 81% of which show up once; about 1% is in the top ten. V lost 0 bases, J lost 0 bases, and 11 bases lay in between. Germline CDR1 SGHNT, CDR2 YYREEE (reference sequence). CDR3 length: 16 residues. This chain uses TRBV5-4 with TRBJ2-3, with D unresolved. The sample was PBMCs. The sequence came from a woman between 40 and 50 years old in good health and CMV-seronegative. In DNA form, the CDR3 reads TGTGCCAGCAGCTTGGCGGCGGTCCGTAGCACAGATACGCAGTATTTT. The encoded protein is CASSLAAVRSTDTQYF.